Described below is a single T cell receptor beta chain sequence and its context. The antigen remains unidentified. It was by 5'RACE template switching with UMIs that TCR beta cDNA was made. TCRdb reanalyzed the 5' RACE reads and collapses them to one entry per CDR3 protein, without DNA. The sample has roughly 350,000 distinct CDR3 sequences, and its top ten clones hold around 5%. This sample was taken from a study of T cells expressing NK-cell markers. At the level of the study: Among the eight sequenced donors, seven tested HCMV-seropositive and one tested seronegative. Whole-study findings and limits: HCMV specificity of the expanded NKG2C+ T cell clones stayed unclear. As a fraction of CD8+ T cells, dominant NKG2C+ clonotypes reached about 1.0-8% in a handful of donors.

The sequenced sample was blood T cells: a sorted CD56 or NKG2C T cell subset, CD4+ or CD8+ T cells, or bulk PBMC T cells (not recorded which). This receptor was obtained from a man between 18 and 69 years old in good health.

The CDR3 reads CASSLFFGGSTDTQYF. The chain is built from TRBV7-7 and TRBJ2-3; checking the TCRdb D call of TRBD1 is not possible without DNA. Germline CDR1 is SSHAT and CDR2 is FNYEAQ (reference sequence). The CDR3 consists of 16 residues.